The clone carrying this T cell receptor beta chain was recorded at least ten times. This CDR3 region has 15 residues. V was trimmed by 6 bases and J by 0 bases, leaving 15 bases between them. The germline V gene encodes CDR1 DFQATT and CDR2 SNEGSKA (reference sequence). Absent ophthalmopathy progression within 18 months defined stable Graves' hyperthyroidism. Patients aged 18 to 65 with hyperthyroidism were newly diagnosed, with duration under 2 months. Any patient presenting with uncontrolled infection, other autoimmune disease, pregnancy or lactation was left out. This sample holds PBMCs from approximately 9 ml fresh peripheral blood. The sample belongs to a study of T cells in Graves' hyperthyroidism and ophthalmopathy. RNA transcripts yielded amplified TCR beta CDR3 regions. The primer set for the first-round RT-PCR of the TCR CDR3 was HTBI. TCRdb re-analysed the multiplex PCR reads in MiXCR, keeping a single row per CDR3 protein. This sample has some 360,000 distinct CDR3 sequences, with approximately 13% found just once.

This rearrangement joins TRBV20-1 to TRBJ1-5; D uncertain. This clonotype was sampled from a woman aged 55-69 years with Graves' hyperthyroidism. Sequencing was carried out using blood. The CDR3 sequence: CSAPRPDYSNQPQHF. Written as DNA, the CDR3 is TGCAGTGCCCCAAGACCGGACTATAGCAATCAGCCCCAGCATTTT.